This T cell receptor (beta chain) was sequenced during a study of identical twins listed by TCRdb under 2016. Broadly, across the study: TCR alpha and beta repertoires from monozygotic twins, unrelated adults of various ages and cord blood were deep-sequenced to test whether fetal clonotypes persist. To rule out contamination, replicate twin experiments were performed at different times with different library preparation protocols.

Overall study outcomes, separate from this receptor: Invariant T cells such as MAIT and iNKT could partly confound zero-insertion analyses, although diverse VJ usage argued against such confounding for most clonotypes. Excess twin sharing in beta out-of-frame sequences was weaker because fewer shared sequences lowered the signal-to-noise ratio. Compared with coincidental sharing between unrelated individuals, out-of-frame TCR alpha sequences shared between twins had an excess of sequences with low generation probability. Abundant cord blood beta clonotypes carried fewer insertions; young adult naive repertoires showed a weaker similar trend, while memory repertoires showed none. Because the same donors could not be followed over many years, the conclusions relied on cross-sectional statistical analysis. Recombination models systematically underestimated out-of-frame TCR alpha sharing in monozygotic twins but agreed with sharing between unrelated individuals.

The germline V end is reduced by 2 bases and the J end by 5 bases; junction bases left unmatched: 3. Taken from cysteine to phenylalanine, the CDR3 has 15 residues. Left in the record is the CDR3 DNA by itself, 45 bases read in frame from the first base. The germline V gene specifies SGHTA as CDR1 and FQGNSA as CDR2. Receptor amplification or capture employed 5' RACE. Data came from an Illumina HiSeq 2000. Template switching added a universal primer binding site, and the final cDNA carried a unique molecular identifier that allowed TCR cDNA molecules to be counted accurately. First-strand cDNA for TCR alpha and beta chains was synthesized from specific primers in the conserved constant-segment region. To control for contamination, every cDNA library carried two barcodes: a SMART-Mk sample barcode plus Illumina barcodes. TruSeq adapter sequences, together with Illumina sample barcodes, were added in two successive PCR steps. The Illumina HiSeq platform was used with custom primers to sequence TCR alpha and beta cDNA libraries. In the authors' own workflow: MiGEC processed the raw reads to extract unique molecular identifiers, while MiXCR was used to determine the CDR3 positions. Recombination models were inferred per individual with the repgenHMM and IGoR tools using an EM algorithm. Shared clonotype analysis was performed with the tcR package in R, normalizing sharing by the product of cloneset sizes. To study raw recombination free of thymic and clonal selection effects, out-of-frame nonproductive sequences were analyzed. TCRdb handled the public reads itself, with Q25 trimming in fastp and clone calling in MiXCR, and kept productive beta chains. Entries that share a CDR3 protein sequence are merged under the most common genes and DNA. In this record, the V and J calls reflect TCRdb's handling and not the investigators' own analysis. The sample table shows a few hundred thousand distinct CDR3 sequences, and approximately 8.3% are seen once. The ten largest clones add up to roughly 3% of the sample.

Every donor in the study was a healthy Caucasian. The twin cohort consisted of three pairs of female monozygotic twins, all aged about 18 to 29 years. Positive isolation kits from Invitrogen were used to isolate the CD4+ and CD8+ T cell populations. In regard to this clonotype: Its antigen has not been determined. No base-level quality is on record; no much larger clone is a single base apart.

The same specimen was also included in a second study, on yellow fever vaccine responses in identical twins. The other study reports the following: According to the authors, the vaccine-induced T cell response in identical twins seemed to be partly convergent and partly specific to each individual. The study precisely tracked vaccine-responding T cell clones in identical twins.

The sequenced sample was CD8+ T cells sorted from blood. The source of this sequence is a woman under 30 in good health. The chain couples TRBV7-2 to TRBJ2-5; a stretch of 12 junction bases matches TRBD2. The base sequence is TGTGCCAGCAGCTTACTAGCGGGGGGGCATGAGACCCAGTACTTC. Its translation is CASSLLAGGHETQYF. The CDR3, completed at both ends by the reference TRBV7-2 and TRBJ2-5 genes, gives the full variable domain GAGVSQSPSNKVTEKGKDVELRCDPISGHTALYWYRQSLGQGLEFLIYFQGNSAPDKSGLPSDRFSAERTGGSVSTLTIQRTQQEDSAVYLCASSLLAGGHETQYFGPGTRLLVL.